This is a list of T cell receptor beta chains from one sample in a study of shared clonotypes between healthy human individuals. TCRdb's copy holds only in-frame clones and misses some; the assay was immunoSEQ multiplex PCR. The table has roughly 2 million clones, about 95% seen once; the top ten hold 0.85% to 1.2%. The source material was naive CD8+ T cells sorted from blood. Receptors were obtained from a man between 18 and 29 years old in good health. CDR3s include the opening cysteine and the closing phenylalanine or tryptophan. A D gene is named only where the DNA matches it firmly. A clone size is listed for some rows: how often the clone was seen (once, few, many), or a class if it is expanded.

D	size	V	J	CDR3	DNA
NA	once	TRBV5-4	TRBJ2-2	CASSFKVGTTGELFF	TGTGCCAGCAGCTTTAAAGTGGGGACCACCGGGGAGCTGTTTTTT
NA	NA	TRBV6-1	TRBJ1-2	CASSVPIRGATNYGYTF	TGTGCCAGCAGTGTACCCATAAGGGGGGCAACTAACTATGGCTACACCTTC
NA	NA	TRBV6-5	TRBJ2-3	CASSYNNRATDTQYF	TGTGCCAGCAGTTACAACAACAGGGCGACAGATACGCAGTATTTT
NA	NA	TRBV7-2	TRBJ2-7	CASSLKIRGVWEQYF	TGTGCCAGCAGCTTAAAGATCAGGGGCGTGTGGGAGCAGTACTTC
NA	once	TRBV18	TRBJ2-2	CASSASSGTGELFF	TGTGCCAGCTCAGCTTCCTCGGGCACCGGGGAGCTGTTTTTT
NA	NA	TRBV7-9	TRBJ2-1	CASSLVGNEQFF	TGTGCCAGCAGCTTAGTAGGGAATGAGCAGTTCTTC
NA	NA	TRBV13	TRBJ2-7	CASSSGVDEQYF	TGTGCCAGCAGCTCAGGGGTGGACGAGCAGTACTTC
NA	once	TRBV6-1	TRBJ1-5	CASSAVMAANQPQHF	TGTGCCAGCAGTGCAGTGATGGCAGCAAATCAGCCCCAGCATTTT
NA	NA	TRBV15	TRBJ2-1	CATSREGSADEQFF	TGTGCCACCAGCAGAGAGGGTAGCGCGGATGAGCAGTTCTTC
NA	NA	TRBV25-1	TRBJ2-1	CASSDYLYNEQFF	TGTGCCAGCAGTGACTACCTTTACAATGAGCAGTTCTTC
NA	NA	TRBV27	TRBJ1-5	CASSATLGPQHF	TGTGCCAGCAGCGCCACCCTTGGGCCCCAGCATTTT
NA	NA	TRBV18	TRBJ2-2	CASSPWGPDGELFF	TGTGCCAGCTCACCATGGGGGCCGGACGGGGAGCTGTTTTTT
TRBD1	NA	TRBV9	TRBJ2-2	CASSPWDRVPGELFF	TGTGCCAGCAGCCCGTGGGACAGGGTTCCCGGGGAGCTGTTTTTT
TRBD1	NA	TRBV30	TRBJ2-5	CAWSVQGFQETQYF	TGTGCCTGGAGTGTACAGGGGTTCCAAGAGACCCAGTACTTC
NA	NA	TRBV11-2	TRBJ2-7	CASSRGAAYEQYF	TGTGCCAGCAGCCGGGGGGCGGCCTACGAGCAGTACTTC
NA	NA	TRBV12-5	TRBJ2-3	CASGSPDLVVDTQYF	TGTGCTAGTGGCTCCCCAGATCTAGTCGTTGATACGCAGTATTTT
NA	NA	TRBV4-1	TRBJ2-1	CASSQVLAAGYNEQFF	TGCGCCAGCAGCCAAGTTCTAGCCGCTGGTTACAATGAGCAGTTCTTC
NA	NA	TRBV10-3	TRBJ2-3	CAISESIMGRVDTDTQYF	TGTGCCATCAGTGAGTCGATAATGGGTAGGGTGGACACAGATACGCAGTATTTT
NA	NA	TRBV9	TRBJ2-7	CASSVGGYSYEQYF	TGTGCCAGCAGCGTAGGTGGTTATTCCTACGAGCAGTACTTC
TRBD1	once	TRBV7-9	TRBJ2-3	CASSSILVQGYGVDTQYF	TGTGCCAGCAGCTCCATTCTAGTACAGGGGTATGGGGTGGATACGCAGTATTTT
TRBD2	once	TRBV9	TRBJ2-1	CASSVGSGRALIF	TGTGCCAGCAGCGTAGGGAGCGGGAGGGCCCTAATCTTC
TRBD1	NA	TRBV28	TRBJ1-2	CASSLTGINYGYTF	TGTGCCAGCAGTTTGACAGGGATTAACTATGGCTACACCTTC
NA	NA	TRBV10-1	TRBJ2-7	CASSDPNGSEQYF	TGCGCCAGCAGTGACCCGAACGGGAGTGAGCAGTACTTC
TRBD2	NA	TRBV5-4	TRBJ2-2	CASSLLAGDTGELFF	TGTGCCAGCAGTCTGCTGGCGGGAGACACCGGGGAGCTGTTTTTT
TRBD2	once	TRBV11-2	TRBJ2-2	CASSLTPGLASTGELFF	TGTGCCAGCAGCTTAACACCGGGACTAGCGTCGACCGGGGAGCTGTTTTTT
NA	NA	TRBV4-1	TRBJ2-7	CASSLRDNYEQYF	TGCGCCAGCAGCCTACGGGACAACTACGAGCAGTACTTC
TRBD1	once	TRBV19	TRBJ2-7	CASSGTGGGYEQYF	TGTGCCAGTAGCGGGACAGGGGGAGGCTACGAGCAGTACTTC
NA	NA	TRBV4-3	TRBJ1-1	CASSQDRQPNTEAFF	TGCGCCAGCAGCCAAGATAGGCAGCCGAACACTGAAGCTTTCTTT
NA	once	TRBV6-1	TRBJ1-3	CASSELPRGWDTIYF	TGTGCCAGCAGTGAACTCCCCAGGGGCTGGGACACCATATATTTT
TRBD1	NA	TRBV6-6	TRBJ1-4	CASSARDSRTNEKLFF	TGTGCCAGCAGTGCTCGGGACAGCCGAACTAATGAAAAACTGTTTTTT
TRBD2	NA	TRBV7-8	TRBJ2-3	CASSLGLAGGPRADTQYF	TGTGCCAGCAGCTTGGGACTAGCGGGAGGGCCAAGGGCAGATACGCAGTATTTT